Each of the 2 T cell receptor beta chains below was sequenced from the same sample in a study of CD8+ T cells in alopecia areata. Treatment indicated: oral pan-JAK inhibitor, 5-10 mg twice daily. RNA extraction and reverse transcription yielded cDNA as sequencing template. The assay was immunoSEQ multiplex PCR, and TCRdb's table has in-frame clones only and misses some. The sample has roughly 250,000 clones, about three fifths seen once. This specimen was CD4+ T cells sorted from blood, taken at approximately week 52, from a patient treated with tofacitinib. These TCRs come from a human donor with alopecia areata.

The chain links TRBV7-2 to TRBJ2-2; D remains unclear. CDR3 size: 13 residues. The V gene lost 11 bases and the J gene lost 2 bases, with 12 bases spanning the gap. Germline V CDR1 and CDR2: SGHTA, FQGNSA. The CDR3 loop reads CAAGQTNTGELFF. The CDR3 DNA reads TGTGCCGCCGGGCAGACTAACACCGGGGAGCTGTTTTTT.

The chain combines TRBV6-5 with TRBJ2-2; D is uncertain. The germline V and J ends were trimmed by 8 bases and 7 bases, with 17 bases remaining between them. The germline gives CDR1 MNHEY, CDR2 SVGAGI. This CDR3 is 14 amino acids long. The CDR3 sequence is CASGEPPWSGELFF. CDR3 in DNA: TGTGCCAGCGGAGAGCCCCCGTGGAGCGGGGAGCTGTTTTTT.